The entry below describes one T cell receptor beta chain. Its antigen is as yet unknown. The data are from a study of T cells after yellow fever vaccination. Study-level information: The SMART-Seq v4 Ultra Low Input method served to prepare the low-cell-number fractions.

In making TCR cDNA, 5'RACE template switching added a universal primer site and UMIs to it. TCRdb reanalysed the 5' RACE reads using MiXCR and keeps one entry per CDR3 protein. This table has under 300,000 distinct CDR3 sequences, 6.9% appearing once. This CDR3 comprises 15 residues. J gave up 1 base and V 5 bases, and 3 bases lay outside the gene matches. Germline V gives CDR1 MDHEN, CDR2 SYDVKM. Study-wide results and limits: The secondary response was weaker but peaked faster, day 5 versus 15.

The V gene is TRBV28, the J gene TRBJ2-2; TRBD2 agrees at 8 bases. This TCR was recovered from a man younger than 40 who received the YFV17D yellow fever vaccine. This specimen was CD4+ T cells sorted from PBMCs, taken 15 days after the yellow fever booster vaccination. The DNA for the CDR3 is TGTGCCAGCAGTATAAGCGGGAGGAACACCGGGGAGCTGTTTTTT. Residues: CASSISGRNTGELFF.